A single T cell receptor (beta chain) is shown here with its context. Its antigen is unidentified. The data stem from a study of T cell responses to AZD1222 COVID-19 vaccine. Findings and limits, study-wide: Reports say nearly half of spike-specific TCRs go after unmutated variant regions.

Clones were read by immunoSEQ multiplex PCR, and TCRdb kept only the in-frame ones, dropping some. The top ten hold roughly 2.5% of the sample, which has some 150,000 clones, around 90% seen once. CDR1 is SEHNR, CDR2 FQNEAQ, per germline (reference sequence). The CDR3 loop spans 19 amino acids. Trimming removed 4 bases from V and 0 bases from J, with 22 bases in between. The rearrangement uses TRBV7-9 and TRBJ2-1; D may match TRBD1 or TRBD2 (6 bases each). This clonotype was obtained from an adult in good health. Specimen: peripheral blood, collected on day 0 of AZD1222 vaccination. The CDR3 DNA reads TGTGCCAGCAGCTCGTGGGCGGGACATGTTCCTGACTCCTACAATGAGCAGTTCTTC. Protein sequence: CASSSWAGHVPDSYNEQFF.